This T cell receptor beta chain was sequenced in a study of vaccination and CD4 T cells after COVID-19. The wider study: Either the Pfizer-BioNTech BNT162b2 or Moderna mRNA-1273 vaccine was given as two doses. Study-wide results and caveats: Convalescent patients had a median approximately 90% of reactive clones appearing only post-vaccination.

This sample's treatment: roughly nine-day PBMC culture with coronavirus spike peptide pools or control peptides (ViraFEST assay). Ahead of the COVID-19 pandemic (2011-2018), the CD4+ T cells of the unexposed donor were collected. With peptide pools, ViraFEST first expanded antigen-specific T cells and afterwards sequenced their TCRs. With the Oncomine TCR Beta short-read assay, DNA from cultured CD4+ T cells was sequenced. Genomic DNA was isolated from CD4+ T cells that had been cultured. TCRdb processed the PCR reads anew with MiXCR; each CDR3 protein has one entry. The profile covers some 10,000 distinct CDR3 sequences, with almost 30% appearing a single time and 10% to 15% taken by the ten largest. As for this clonotype: Its cognate antigen is unknown.

The sequenced sample consisted of CD4+ T cells from blood, cultured in vitro. The sequence derives from a human donor in good health.

In DNA, the CDR3 is TGTGCCAGCAGTAAAGACAGGGTAAAAGACGAGCAGTACTTC. Translated: CASSKDRVKDEQYF. V usage is TRBV6-1 and J usage is TRBJ2-7; 7 positions agree with TRBD1. Per the germline V gene, CDR1 is MNHNS and CDR2 is SASEGT. The CDR3 spans 14 residues. Unmatched junction bases numbered 9, after V lost 5 bases and J lost 5 bases.